Listed below are T cell receptor beta chains from one sample, sequenced in a study of T cell repertoires in cytomegalovirus infection. TCRdb re-derived calls from the reads in MiXCR, one entry per CDR3 protein. The sample consists of roughly 990,000 distinct CDR3 sequences, under 40% of them appearing once. No cognate antigen is known for these TCRs. The sequences come from cultured CD8+ T cells from PBMCs, collected from culture after CMV antigen stimulation. Receptors originate from a human donor in good health (CMV status not recorded). Some clones in this sample may be carry-over from other donors' samples. The CDR3 runs from the conserved cysteine through the conserved F or W. Fields, in order: V gene, clone size, J gene, CDR3 length, D gene, CDR3 protein, CDR3 DNA. A D gene is named only where the DNA matches it firmly. The size field is filled for only some rows; it gives once, few, many or a size class.

v_call: TRBV4-3; clone_size: once; j_call: TRBJ2-1; cdr3_length: 14; d_call: -; cdr3_aa: CASSRRGVYDEQFF; cdr3_nt: TGCGCCAGCAGCCGGCGGGGTGTTTATGATGAGCAGTTCTTC
v_call: TRBV27; clone_size: -; j_call: TRBJ1-1; cdr3_length: 14; d_call: -; cdr3_aa: CASSPNNLGPEAFF; cdr3_nt: TGTGCCAGCAGTCCCAACAACCTGGGACCTGAAGCTTTCTTT
v_call: TRBV27; clone_size: -; j_call: TRBJ1-6; cdr3_length: 13; d_call: -; cdr3_aa: CASTGRNNSPLHF; cdr3_nt: TGTGCCAGCACCGGACGGAATAATTCACCCCTCCACTTT
v_call: TRBV19; clone_size: few; j_call: TRBJ2-4; cdr3_length: 16; d_call: -; cdr3_aa: CASSPLGGGGKNIQYF; cdr3_nt: TGTGCCAGTAGTCCCCTCGGCGGGGGCGGCAAAAACATTCAGTACTTC
v_call: TRBV18; clone_size: many; j_call: TRBJ1-5; cdr3_length: 14; d_call: TRBD1; cdr3_aa: CASSLVQGDQPQHF; cdr3_nt: TGTGCCAGCTCGCTCGTACAGGGGGATCAGCCCCAGCATTTT
v_call: TRBV19; clone_size: few; j_call: TRBJ2-5; cdr3_length: 15; d_call: TRBD1; cdr3_aa: CASTLGQGWGETQYF; cdr3_nt: TGTGCCAGTACCCTCGGACAGGGATGGGGAGAGACCCAGTACTTC
v_call: TRBV7-9; clone_size: -; j_call: TRBJ2-2; cdr3_length: 23; d_call: TRBD1; cdr3_aa: CASTMDVRGRVGPAILNTGELFF; cdr3_nt: TGTGCCAGCACCATGGACGTAAGGGGGCGCGTTGGGCCTGCGATCTTGAACACCGGGGAGCTGTTTTTT
v_call: TRBV7-6; clone_size: many; j_call: TRBJ2-3; cdr3_length: 12; d_call: -; cdr3_aa: CASGDSTDTQYF; cdr3_nt: TGTGCCAGCGGGGACAGCACAGATACGCAGTATTTT
v_call: TRBV7-6; clone_size: -; j_call: TRBJ1-2; cdr3_length: 12; d_call: -; cdr3_aa: CASTISRAGYTF; cdr3_nt: TGTGCCAGCACCATCTCGCGGGCTGGCTACACCTTC
v_call: TRBV11-3; clone_size: few; j_call: TRBJ2-3; cdr3_length: 16; d_call: -; cdr3_aa: CASSTGTALATDTQYF; cdr3_nt: TGTGCCAGCAGCACAGGGACCGCCCTGGCCACAGATACGCAGTATTTT
v_call: TRBV7-9; clone_size: few; j_call: TRBJ2-7; cdr3_length: 12; d_call: -; cdr3_aa: CASSFQGNEQYF; cdr3_nt: TGTGCCAGCAGCTTCCAGGGAAACGAGCAGTACTTC
v_call: TRBV13; clone_size: few; j_call: TRBJ2-7; cdr3_length: 14; d_call: TRBD1; cdr3_aa: CASSFWTGAYEQYF; cdr3_nt: TGTGCCAGCAGCTTCTGGACAGGCGCCTACGAGCAGTACTTC
v_call: TRBV6-2/TRBV6-3; clone_size: few; j_call: TRBJ2-1; cdr3_length: 11; d_call: -; cdr3_aa: CASRRSNEQFF; cdr3_nt: TGTGCCAGCAGGAGGTCCAATGAGCAGTTCTTC
v_call: TRBV6-2/TRBV6-3; clone_size: few; j_call: TRBJ2-5; cdr3_length: 13; d_call: -; cdr3_aa: CASSYSRAESQYF; cdr3_nt: TGTGCCAGCAGTTACTCTAGGGCGGAGTCCCAGTACTTC
v_call: TRBV2; clone_size: -; j_call: TRBJ1-2; cdr3_length: 11; d_call: -; cdr3_aa: CATLSGSGYTF; cdr3_nt: TGTGCCACCCTCAGCGGTTCCGGCTACACCTTC
v_call: TRBV12-3/TRBV12-4; clone_size: many; j_call: TRBJ1-2; cdr3_length: 15; d_call: TRBD1; cdr3_aa: CASSAGTGAIYGYTF; cdr3_nt: TGTGCCAGCAGTGCAGGGACAGGGGCGATTTATGGCTACACCTTC
v_call: TRBV7-9; clone_size: -; j_call: TRBJ2-1; cdr3_length: 16; d_call: TRBD2; cdr3_aa: CASSLLGLAAYNEQFF; cdr3_nt: TGTGCCAGCAGCTTATTAGGACTAGCGGCCTACAATGAGCAGTTCTTC
v_call: TRBV12-3/TRBV12-4; clone_size: few; j_call: TRBJ2-3; cdr3_length: 17; d_call: TRBD2; cdr3_aa: CASSTSSLARAGDTQYF; cdr3_nt: TGTGCCAGCAGTACCTCCTCACTAGCGCGGGCGGGAGATACGCAGTATTTT
v_call: TRBV3-1; clone_size: few; j_call: TRBJ2-5; cdr3_length: 14; d_call: TRBD2; cdr3_aa: CASSPAGGKGTQYF; cdr3_nt: TGTGCCAGCAGCCCCGCGGGGGGGAAGGGGACCCAGTACTTC
v_call: TRBV27; clone_size: -; j_call: TRBJ2-7; cdr3_length: 15; d_call: TRBD2; cdr3_aa: CASSLSSGGGYEQYF; cdr3_nt: TGTGCCAGCAGTTTATCGAGCGGGGGTGGATACGAGCAGTACTTC
v_call: TRBV6-5; clone_size: -; j_call: TRBJ2-5; cdr3_length: 16; d_call: -; cdr3_aa: CASSYSNGLQEETQYF; cdr3_nt: TGTGCCAGCAGTTACTCGAACGGCCTACAAGAGGAGACCCAGTACTTC
v_call: TRBV7-6; clone_size: few; j_call: TRBJ2-1; cdr3_length: 12; d_call: -; cdr3_aa: CASSLAGGPLIF; cdr3_nt: TGTGCCAGCAGCTTAGCGGGGGGGCCCCTGATCTTC
v_call: TRBV7-3; clone_size: few; j_call: TRBJ1-6; cdr3_length: 13; d_call: -; cdr3_aa: CASSFVYNSPLHF; cdr3_nt: TGTGCCAGCAGCTTCGTGTATAATTCACCCCTCCACTTT
v_call: TRBV7-6; clone_size: -; j_call: TRBJ1-1; cdr3_length: 12; d_call: -; cdr3_aa: CASRGTEGEAFF; cdr3_nt: TGTGCCAGCAGGGGAACAGAGGGTGAAGCTTTCTTT
v_call: TRBV20-1; clone_size: few; j_call: TRBJ2-5; cdr3_length: 16; d_call: -; cdr3_aa: CSAPRPPGGLQETQYF; cdr3_nt: TGCAGTGCCCCCAGGCCCCCTGGGGGGCTCCAAGAGACCCAGTACTTC
v_call: TRBV10-2; clone_size: -; j_call: TRBJ1-5; cdr3_length: 15; d_call: -; cdr3_aa: CASSHIQNSNQPQHF; cdr3_nt: TGCGCCAGCAGTCATATACAGAATAGCAATCAGCCCCAGCATTTT
v_call: TRBV7-9; clone_size: -; j_call: TRBJ1-4; cdr3_length: 15; d_call: TRBD1; cdr3_aa: CASSGGTGGMKKLFF; cdr3_nt: TGTGCCAGCAGCGGAGGGACAGGTGGAATGAAGAAACTGTTTTTT
v_call: TRBV7-8; clone_size: -; j_call: TRBJ1-2; cdr3_length: 14; d_call: -; cdr3_aa: CASSLVQGRSGYTF; cdr3_nt: TGTGCCAGCAGCTTAGTTCAGGGGAGAAGTGGCTACACCTTC
v_call: TRBV10-3; clone_size: -; j_call: TRBJ2-5; cdr3_length: 15; d_call: -; cdr3_aa: CAITDEPGVQETQYF; cdr3_nt: TGTGCCATCACCGATGAGCCGGGGGTCCAAGAGACCCAGTACTTC
v_call: TRBV6-6; clone_size: -; j_call: TRBJ2-1; cdr3_length: 15; d_call: -; cdr3_aa: CASSYLYRENNEQFF; cdr3_nt: TGTGCCAGCAGTTACTTATACAGGGAAAACAATGAGCAGTTCTTC
v_call: TRBV7-2; clone_size: -; j_call: TRBJ2-3; cdr3_length: 20; d_call: TRBD1; cdr3_aa: CASSLFLGTGLGTSTDTQYF; cdr3_nt: TGTGCCAGCAGCTTATTTCTAGGGACAGGGTTGGGGACTAGCACAGATACGCAGTATTTT
v_call: TRBV19; clone_size: -; j_call: TRBJ1-5; cdr3_length: 14; d_call: -; cdr3_aa: CASTDSGVNQPQHF; cdr3_nt: TGTGCCAGTACCGACAGTGGGGTGAATCAGCCCCAGCATTTT
v_call: TRBV7-9; clone_size: few; j_call: TRBJ1-2; cdr3_length: 13; d_call: -; cdr3_aa: CASKARQADGYTF; cdr3_nt: TGTGCCAGCAAAGCACGGCAGGCGGATGGCTACACCTTC
v_call: TRBV11-2; clone_size: once; j_call: TRBJ2-1; cdr3_length: 15; d_call: TRBD2; cdr3_aa: CASRQWGGSYNEQFF; cdr3_nt: TGTGCCAGCCGTCAGTGGGGGGGCTCCTACAATGAGCAGTTCTTC
v_call: TRBV19; clone_size: -; j_call: TRBJ2-7; cdr3_length: 13; d_call: -; cdr3_aa: CASSISVPGEQYF; cdr3_nt: TGTGCCAGTAGTATATCCGTGCCCGGGGAGCAGTACTTC
v_call: TRBV28; clone_size: -; j_call: TRBJ1-6; cdr3_length: 13; d_call: -; cdr3_aa: CASRFARYSPLHF; cdr3_nt: TGTGCCAGCAGGTTCGCCCGGTATTCACCCCTCCACTTT
v_call: TRBV7-6; clone_size: -; j_call: TRBJ2-1; cdr3_length: 11; d_call: -; cdr3_aa: CVTLGWNEQFF; cdr3_nt: TGTGTCACTCTAGGGTGGAATGAGCAGTTCTTC
v_call: TRBV7-8; clone_size: -; j_call: TRBJ2-3; cdr3_length: 16; d_call: -; cdr3_aa: CASSQLAPGVTDTQYF; cdr3_nt: TGTGCCAGCAGCCAACTTGCGCCGGGGGTGACAGATACGCAGTATTTT
v_call: TRBV28; clone_size: -; j_call: TRBJ2-5; cdr3_length: 14; d_call: -; cdr3_aa: CASSAGTPRETQYF; cdr3_nt: TGTGCCAGCAGTGCCGGGACACCCAGGGAGACCCAGTACTTC
v_call: TRBV5-5; clone_size: -; j_call: TRBJ2-3; cdr3_length: 16; d_call: -; cdr3_aa: CASNLYRDGSTDTQYF; cdr3_nt: TGTGCCAGCAACTTATACAGGGATGGCAGCACAGATACGCAGTATTTT
v_call: TRBV6-8; clone_size: few; j_call: TRBJ2-7; cdr3_length: 14; d_call: -; cdr3_aa: CASSYSSEGYEQYF; cdr3_nt: TGTGCCAGCAGTTACTCTAGCGAGGGCTACGAGCAGTACTTC
v_call: TRBV7-2; clone_size: many; j_call: TRBJ1-4; cdr3_length: 15; d_call: -; cdr3_aa: CASSPTPQYNEKLFF; cdr3_nt: TGTGCCAGCAGCCCTACCCCACAGTATAATGAAAAACTGTTTTTT
v_call: TRBV24-1; clone_size: -; j_call: TRBJ1-2; cdr3_length: 14; d_call: -; cdr3_aa: CATSDSPGLYGYTF; cdr3_nt: TGTGCCACCAGTGATTCCCCGGGCCTCTATGGCTACACCTTC
v_call: TRBV11-2; clone_size: few; j_call: TRBJ2-1; cdr3_length: 15; d_call: TRBD1; cdr3_aa: CASSHGQGPYNEQFF; cdr3_nt: TGTGCCAGCAGCCATGGACAGGGCCCCTACAATGAGCAGTTCTTC
v_call: TRBV29-1; clone_size: -; j_call: TRBJ2-7; cdr3_length: 15; d_call: -; cdr3_aa: CSVTPWGSATYEQYF; cdr3_nt: TGCAGCGTCACTCCTTGGGGGAGCGCAACCTACGAGCAGTACTTC